These 2 T cell receptor beta chains share one sample of origin, sequenced in a study of beta chain features in type 1 diabetes listed by TCRdb under 2018. Library preparation used the immunoSEQ multiplex PCR assay. All of the isolated RNA was reverse transcribed with the High Capacity cDNA Reverse Transcription Kit, so expressed TCRB transcripts were sequenced. Imported from immuneACCESS, the table was reduced by TCRdb to in-frame sequences with V and J called. These copies leave out some clones; in studies compared against another copy, an unresolved V gene accounts for under half, and the cause of the remainder is not known. This sample is represented by hundreds of thousands of clones; around 16% of them were singletons. About 0.097% of the sample lies in the top ten. Sample: naive CD4+ T cells from blood. The cell subset or site label of this sample denotes: true naive CD4+ T cells. These receptors were obtained from a man aged 18 to 29 in good health.

This clone was seen only a few times. The genes are TRBV20-1 and TRBJ2-5; D gene unclear. Looked up from germline, CDR1 is DFQATT and CDR2 is SNEGSKA (reference sequence). Trimming took off 6 bases at V and 2 bases at J, with 7 bases between the two ends. This CDR3 has 11 residues. CDR3 protein: CSANRQETQYF. CDR3 DNA sequence: TGCAGTGCCAATCGGCAAGAGACCCAGTACTTC.

This clone came up a few times. V is TRBV11-2 and J is TRBJ1-2; tentative D call: TRBD1 (6 bases). The germline V gene encodes CDR1 SGHAT and CDR2 FQNNGV. Trimming left V 2 bases short and J 0 bases short, with 16 bases between. The CDR3 is 17 amino acids. The CDR3 DNA is TGTGCCAGCAGCTTACCCTCTCGGGGGGCCCCTAACTATGGCTACACCTTC. Protein sequence: CASSLPSRGAPNYGYTF.